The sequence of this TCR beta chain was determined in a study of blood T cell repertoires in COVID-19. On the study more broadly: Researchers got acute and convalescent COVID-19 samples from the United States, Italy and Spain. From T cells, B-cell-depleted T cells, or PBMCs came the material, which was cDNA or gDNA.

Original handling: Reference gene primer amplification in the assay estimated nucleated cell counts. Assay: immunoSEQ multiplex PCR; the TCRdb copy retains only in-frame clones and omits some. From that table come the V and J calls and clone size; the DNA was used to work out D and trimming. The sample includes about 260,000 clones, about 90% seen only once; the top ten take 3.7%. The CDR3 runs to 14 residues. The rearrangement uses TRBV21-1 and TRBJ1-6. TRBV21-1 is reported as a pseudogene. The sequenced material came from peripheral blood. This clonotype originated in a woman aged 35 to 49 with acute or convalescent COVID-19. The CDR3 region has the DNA TGTGCCAGCAGCAAGGACTGGCAGAATTCACCCCTCCACTTT. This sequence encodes CASSKDWQNSPLHF.